This T cell receptor beta chain derives from a study of blood T cell repertoires in COVID-19 (TCRdb year 2020). For the wider study: Samples from collaborators originated in the United States, Italy and Spain and spanned both the acute and convalescent phases of COVID-19. The material from the prospective study consisted of cDNA or gDNA derived from T cells, B-cell-depleted T cells, or PBMCs. Deeply sampled blood TCRbeta repertoires from subjects exposed to, actively infected with, or recovered from COVID-19 were included in the dataset. The repertoires were made available in a free public database intended to serve as a resource for research on the immune response to SARS-CoV-2. The samples were drawn from two sources: the first 160 participants of the ongoing ImmuneRACE study, and some 1,300 subjects contributed by 6 global collaborators. The sample metadata nearly always contained a de-identified subject ID, COVID-19 status, age in years and sex. Where HLA class I and class II types were available, the types were taken from metadata supplied by the sample provider, not from assay-based typing. The paper's findings and limits, for the study overall: How much clinical and demographic metadata was included differed by source and by participant, and the metadata was provided uncurated.

Collaborating institutions collected whole blood in K2EDTA tubes following their own protocols. For TCRbeta analysis, collaborators shipped samples as frozen whole blood, isolated PBMCs, or DNA extracted from either of those sample types. This clone was counted a single time. The clone's antigen remains unknown. The record has no base qualities; no much larger clone is one base away. The immunoSEQ Assay, a bias-controlled multiplex PCR, was used to amplify TCRbeta CDR3 regions from genomic DNA. The published analysis was carried out like this. The number of nucleated cells in each sample was estimated from the amplification of reference gene primers within the assay. Sequence reads were collapsed and filtered to measure the absolute abundance of every unique TCRbeta CDR3 rearrangement. Productive Simpson clonality was computed per sample as the square root of Simpson's diversity index over productive rearrangements. In its TCRdb copy, this immuneACCESS table keeps in-frame sequences only and misses some clones. Where compared with another copy, unresolved V genes explain less than half of these, and the others have no known cause. Clone size and V and J calls were adopted from that table, with D and trimming inferred from the DNA. The sample table records roughly 53,000 clones; 80% to 90% of these occur just once. The leading ten clones occupy roughly 1.6% of the sample.

The CDR3 numbers 14 residues from cysteine through phenylalanine. Just CDR3 DNA is preserved here, 42 bases in frame from base 1. CDR1 and CDR2, looked up from the germline V gene, are KGHSH and LQKENI. V drops 3 bases and J drops 7 bases, leaving 13 bases in between. The V and J genes are TRBV18 and TRBJ1-3; the best D guess is TRBD1, with 5 bases matching. Sample: peripheral blood. The sequence was collected from a man aged 60 to 69 with acute or convalescent COVID-19. The CDR3 protein is CASSPSDSPNTIYF. The DNA sequence is as follows: TGTGCCAGCTCACCCAGCGACAGTCCTAACACCATATATTTT.